Below, 21 T cell receptor beta chains from the same sample are listed, as sequenced in a study of long-term antiretroviral therapy in people with HIV. Sequencing used immunoSEQ v3.0 at survey level. The repertoire was sequenced with immunoSEQ multiplex PCR; TCRdb's copy has only in-frame clones and lacks some. The sample yields around 18,000 clones, 76% seen once. The sample in question was unsorted PBMCs, obtained 0.5 years before starting antiretroviral therapy. The receptors shown here come from a woman in her fifties or sixties with HIV.

CDR3: CATSRSTGSNQPQHF. In nucleotides, the CDR3 is TGTGCCACCAGCAGATCGACAGGTAGCAATCAGCCCCAGCATTTT. The chain links TRBV15 to TRBJ1-5, with TRBD1 as a possible D gene (6 bases). This CDR3 is 15 amino acids long. The germline V and J ends were trimmed by 2 bases and 0 bases, with 8 bases remaining between them. CDR1 and CDR2 (germline): LNHNV, YYDKDF (reference sequence).

The chain is built from TRBV18 and TRBJ2-7, with D hard to call. The CDR3 is 13 amino acids. V gave up 3 bases and J gave up 6 bases, with 12 bases separating them. Looked up from germline, CDR1 is KGHSH and CDR2 is LQKENI. The CDR3 nucleotides are TGTGCCAGCTCACCCGCCTCTCTGGGCGAGCAGTACTTC. Translating it yields CASSPASLGEQYF.

The chain links TRBV7-9 to TRBJ2-7, with D perhaps matching TRBD1 or TRBD2 (5 bases each). Trimming took off 3 bases at V and 0 bases at J, with 12 bases between the two ends. CDR1 is SEHNR, CDR2 FQNEAQ, per germline (reference sequence). CDR3 length equals 15 residues. CDR3 region: CASSFGTGSSYEQYV. CDR3 bases: TGTGCCAGCAGCTTTGGGACGGGTAGCTCCTACGAGCAGTACGTC.

The rearrangement uses TRBV7-3 and TRBJ2-2; TRBD2 aligns across 7 bases. The junction had 8 bases not matched to a gene; V was cut back by 2 bases and J by 5 bases. CDR1 and CDR2 from the germline V gene are SGHTA and FQGTGA. The CDR3 loop spans 16 amino acids. Here the CDR3 DNA reads TGTGCCAGCAGCTTACCCGGGACCGGGGGGACCGGGGAGCTGTTTTTT. Translation: CASSLPGTGGTGELFF.

The chain employs TRBV5-1 and TRBJ2-3, with 16 bases aligning to TRBD2. Per germline, CDR1 SGHRS and CDR2 YFSETQ. The CDR3 extends over 19 amino acids. The V gene end was trimmed by 6 bases and the J gene end by 0 bases; junction bases not matched to a gene: 10. Written as DNA, the CDR3 is TGCGCCAGCACCAAACCGGGACTAGCGGGGGGGGCCAGCACAGATACGCAGTATTTT. It encodes CASTKPGLAGGASTDTQYF.

The chain recombines TRBV29-1 with TRBJ1-2, with D unclear. This CDR3 spans 12 amino acids. Per the germline V gene, CDR1 is SQVTM and CDR2 is ANQGSEA. V was shortened by 1 base and J by 4 bases, with 7 bases between the two germline ends. CDR3 nucleotides: TGCAGCGTTGAAGCGAGCCCCTATGGCTACACCTTC. Residues: CSVEASPYGYTF. Full variable domain (outside the CDR3, taken from reference TRBV29-1 and TRBJ1-2): SAVISQKPSRDICQRGTSLTIQCQVDSQVTMMFWYRQQPGQSLTLIATANQGSEATYESGFVIDKFPISRPNLTFSTLTVSNMSPEDSSIYLCSVEASPYGYTFGSGTRLTVV.

This clone was counted a single time. This rearrangement joins TRBV11-2 to TRBJ1-1, with 8 bases lining up with TRBD1. Germline CDR1 reads SGHAT; CDR2 reads FQNNGV. Trimming at V came to 5 bases and at J to 4 bases, leaving 3 bases not matched to a gene. The CDR3 spans 13 residues. Written as DNA, the CDR3 is TGTGCCAGCAGCCTCGGACAGGGCACTGAAGCTTTCTTT. Translation gives CASSLGQGTEAFF.

The rearrangement links TRBV10-2 to TRBJ1-2; no definite D call. Germline V gene lookup returns CDR1 WSHSY and CDR2 SAAADI. Trimming stripped 0 bases from V and 1 base from J, with 6 bases between. The CDR3 has 14 residues. The CDR3 here is CASSESASNYGYTF. The CDR3, as DNA: TGCGCCAGCAGTGAGTCGGCGAGTAACTATGGCTACACCTTC.

The gene calls are TRBV4-1 and TRBJ2-7, with TRBD1 identical over 8 bases. Germline CDR1 reads MGHRA; CDR2 reads YSYEKL. V was pared by 4 bases and J by 0 bases, with 5 bases of the junction left unmatched. There are 15 residues in the CDR3. This CDR3 is CASSRATGDSYEQYV. The CDR3 nucleotides read TGCGCCAGCAGCCGGGCGACAGGGGACTCCTACGAGCAGTACGTC.

The rearrangement joins TRBV9 to TRBJ1-2; D gene unclear. The CDR3 covers 15 residues. V was shortened by 3 bases and J by 3 bases, with 15 bases between the two germline ends. Germline CDR1 is SGDLS and CDR2 is YYNGEE. The CDR3 is CASSAYLSADYGYTF. CDR3 bases: TGTGCCAGCAGCGCCTACCTCAGTGCGGACTATGGCTACACCTTC.

V and J are TRBV30 and TRBJ1-1; D is unclear. V shed 4 bases and J shed 0 bases, with 12 bases lying between them. The length of the CDR3 is 14 residues. Germline V CDR1 and CDR2: GTSNPN, SVGIG (reference sequence). The DNA for the CDR3 is TGTGCCTGGAACCGCAACGGTATGAACACTGAAGCTTTCTTT. Translating gives CAWNRNGMNTEAFF.

This clone was found a few times. The rearrangement uses TRBV5-1 and TRBJ1-2; 8 nucleotides align to TRBD1. Germline lookup yields CDR1 SGHRS and CDR2 YFSETQ. V shed 1 base and J 6 bases; nucleotides not matched to a gene: 5. The CDR3 has 14 residues. This CDR3 is CASSLMDRENGYTF. In nucleotides, the CDR3 is TGCGCCAGCAGCTTGATGGACAGGGAGAATGGCTACACCTTC.

This clone was observed a few times. V gene TRBV18 combines with J gene TRBJ1-2; the D is unclear. Germline V gene lookup returns CDR1 KGHSH and CDR2 LQKENI. This CDR3 contains 14 residues. V lost 6 bases and J 2 bases, leaving 13 bases between the germline ends. The CDR3 loop reads CASSRTDGNYGYTF. The DNA for the CDR3 is TGTGCCAGCTCGCGCACGGACGGGAACTATGGCTACACCTTC.

The rearrangement links TRBV7-9 to TRBJ2-5, with 10 bases fitting TRBD1. The length of the CDR3 is 14 residues. The V gene end was trimmed by 7 bases and the J gene end by 5 bases; junction bases not matched to a gene: 7. The germline gives CDR1 SEHNR, CDR2 FQNEAQ (reference sequence). CDR3 amino acids: CASTLGTGVETQYF. CDR3 DNA sequence: TGTGCCAGCACCCTTGGGACAGGGGTTGAGACCCAGTACTTC.

This clone was seen just once. This chain links TRBV5-5 with TRBJ2-5, with D possibly TRBD2 on 5 matching bases. Germline CDR1 reads SGHKS; CDR2 reads YYEKEE (reference sequence). The CDR3 is 15 amino acids. V was cut by 0 bases and J by 2 bases, with 11 bases left in between. CDR3 region: CASSLAYPGQETQYF. The CDR3 nucleotides are TGTGCCAGCAGCTTGGCCTATCCGGGGCAAGAGACCCAGTACTTC.

This clone has more than one count but fewer than ten. The genes are TRBV11-2 and TRBJ1-1; D unclear. Germline loops: CDR1 SGHAT, CDR2 FQNNGV. The length of the CDR3 is 12 residues. Trimming removed 2 bases from V and 9 bases from J, with 10 bases in between. The CDR3, as DNA: TGTGCCAGCAGCTTATTGAAGCATCAAGCTTTCTTT. Translated, it gives CASSLLKHQAFF.

Comment on this clone: At one boundary the junction diverges from the germline segment, which might be a read error. J is TRBJ2-7 and V is TRBV5-8; D is possibly TRBD1 (5 bases). From germline, CDR1 is SGHTS and CDR2 YDEGEE. The CDR3 extends over 12 amino acids. DNA of the CDR3: TGTGCCGGAGATCAGGGCTCCCACGAGCAGTACTTC. Translation gives CAGDQGSHEQYF.

This clone was seen a single time. The chain employs TRBV7-9 and TRBJ1-1; TRBD1 might be the D (6 bases). The CDR3 contains 15 residues. Trimming took 3 bases from V and 4 from J, leaving 15 bases between them. In germline, CDR1 is SEHNR, CDR2 FQNEAQ (reference sequence). The CDR3 DNA sequence: TGTGCCAGCAGCTTCATGACAGGTTCGGGCACTGAAGCTTTCTTT. This encodes CASSFMTGSGTEAFF.

The chain is built from TRBV1 and TRBJ2-1; TRBD2, as called in the table, went unchecked against the DNA. TRBV1 corresponds to a pseudogene. CDR3 length: 15 amino acids. CDR3 sequence (DNA): TGCACCAGCAGCACTCCGGGGGTCTCCTACAATGAGCAGTTCTTC. Its protein product is CTSSTPGVSYNEQFF.

The chain employs TRBV27 and TRBJ1-2; 8 nucleotides line up with TRBD1. CDR3 length: 12 residues. CDR1 is MNHEY, CDR2 SMNVEV, per germline (reference sequence). Trimming at V came to 8 bases and at J to 7 bases, leaving 6 bases not matched to a gene. This CDR3 is CASSDRGSGYTF. CDR3 nucleotides: TGTGCCAGCTCTGACAGGGGTTCTGGCTACACCTTC.

The gene calls are TRBV11-3 and TRBJ1-1; TRBD1 might be the D (6 bases). V lost 4 bases to trimming and J lost 10 bases, with 16 bases between them. The CDR3 extends over 13 amino acids. The germline V gene has CDR1 SGHNT and CDR2 YENEEA. CDR3 in DNA: TGTGCCAGCAGCTCAACCACAGGGATCAGAGCTTTCTTT. Its translation is CASSSTTGIRAFF.